This T cell receptor (beta chain) was recovered during a study of CD8+CD57+ T cells in acquired aplastic anemia (dated by TCRdb to 2016 to 2018). Broadly, across the study: On average, sorted CD4+ and CD8+ cells yielded 3.2 ug of extracted DNA, with a range of about 0.19 to 30 ug. A CD8+CD57+ expansion meant a frequency higher than the mean frequency seen in healthy subjects.

CDR1 and CDR2 (MGHDK, SYGVNS) derive from the germline V gene. Its CDR3 holds 14 amino acids, cysteine through phenylalanine. CDR3 DNA is the only sequence kept; it has 42 bases, read in frame from the first base. V and J lose 3 bases and 4 bases, and a span of 7 bases separates them. Notes on this clonotype: It lacks a known antigen. No base qualities exist here, and no much larger clone lies one base off it.

The full study reports these points: No significant difference in CD8+ Simpson's diversity was found between patients and healthy controls (P=0.060). Roughly 29 CD8+ CDR3 sequences were found in both patients and controls but appeared to be highly expressed in patients and within the immunodominant clones of the patients.

Patients chosen for sequencing had shown expansion of CD8+CD57+ cells by flow cytometry. Every patient had severe acquired aplastic anemia, diagnosed using the International Study of Aplastic Anemia and Agranulocytosis and Camitta criteria. At the time blood was sampled, none of the patients had received any therapy. In this study, sorted CD4+ and CD8+ T cells from the blood of healthy subjects and of severe aplastic anemia patients had their TCR repertoires deep-sequenced. In the USA, patient enrollment took place under clinicaltrials.gov protocols 00001620, 01623167, 00001397, 00071045, 00081523 and 00961064. Ficoll-Paque density gradient centrifugation was used to isolate peripheral blood mononuclear cells. CD4+ and CD8+ T cells were sorted by FACS or magnetic beads before DNA extraction. Genomic DNA was used as template for profiling of TCR beta VDJ combinations and CDR3 sequences. An Illumina HiSeq 2000 was used for TCR repertoire sequencing. On the authors' methods: Repertoire assessment relied on Simpson's diversity index, CDR3 size and DJ length profiles, and TRBV/TRBJ rearrangement plots. The immunodominant clone was defined as the most abundant DNA sequence in deep sequencing data. CDR3 amino acid sequences were screened for sharing across subjects and compared with published repertoires and the VDJdb database. TCRdb passed the public sequencing reads through fastp at Q25 and MiXCR, retaining productive beta sequences. Each CDR3 protein appears once, grouped with its most common genes and DNA. The V and J calls follow TCRdb's processing rather than the paper's. The sample table contains approximately 190,000 distinct CDR3 sequences; only one count was recorded for approximately 50% of them. Over 7.5% of the sample is taken by the ten largest.

The sequencing sample was made of sorted CD4+, CD8+, or CD8+CD57+ T cells (not recorded which) from PBMCs. The rearranged chain carries TRBV25-1 and TRBJ1-6; TRBD1 is a weak D gene call, 6 bases matching. The TCR comes from a human donor with aplastic anemia. The DNA sequence reads TGTGCCAGCAGTGAGCAGGGGTATAATTCACCCCTCCACTTT. This is translated as CASSEQGYNSPLHF.